The clone carrying this T cell receptor (beta chain) is categorized as medium-sized (0.01 to 0.1%). The antigen remains undetermined. The data were obtained in a study of cytotoxic CD8 clonotypes in ibrutinib-treated CLL. Study background: Response samples came after a median about 12 months of treatment, range 6 to 36.

Whole-study results and caveats: Sampling times differed between sustained-remission and progressing patients. Higher clonality was seen at ibrutinib response and a return toward baseline at progression.

Repertoires were generated with immunoSEQ multiplex PCR, while TCRdb's copy carries only in-frame clones and drops some. This table holds more than 30,000 clones, 60% to 80% found once. Trimming stripped 6 bases from V and 3 bases from J, with 12 bases between. From germline, CDR1 is MDHEN and CDR2 SYDVKM. This CDR3 has 14 residues. The V gene is TRBV28, the J gene TRBJ2-1; D not resolved. This TCR came from a human donor with chronic lymphocytic leukemia. The specimen was PBMCs, collected before ibrutinib treatment. The CDR3 sequence: CASRKPDGYNEQFF. The CDR3 DNA reads as TGTGCCAGCAGGAAACCTGACGGCTACAATGAGCAGTTCTTC.